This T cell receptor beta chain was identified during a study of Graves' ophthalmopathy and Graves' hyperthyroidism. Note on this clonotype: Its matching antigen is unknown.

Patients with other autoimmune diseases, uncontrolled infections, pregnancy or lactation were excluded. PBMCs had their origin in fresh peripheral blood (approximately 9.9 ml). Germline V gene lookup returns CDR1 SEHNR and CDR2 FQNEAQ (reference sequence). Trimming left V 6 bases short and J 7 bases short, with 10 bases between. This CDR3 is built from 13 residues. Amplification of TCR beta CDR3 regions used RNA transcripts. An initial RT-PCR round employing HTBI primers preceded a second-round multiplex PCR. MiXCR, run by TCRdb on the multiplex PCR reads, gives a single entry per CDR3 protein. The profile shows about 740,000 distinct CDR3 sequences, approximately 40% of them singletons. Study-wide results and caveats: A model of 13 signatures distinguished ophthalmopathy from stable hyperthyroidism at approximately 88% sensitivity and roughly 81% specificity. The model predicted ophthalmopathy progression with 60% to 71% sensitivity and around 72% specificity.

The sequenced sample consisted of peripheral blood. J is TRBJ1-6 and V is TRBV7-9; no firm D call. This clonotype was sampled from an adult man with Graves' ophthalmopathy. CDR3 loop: CASSEGINSPLHF. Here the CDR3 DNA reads TGTGCCAGCAGTGAAGGGATAAATTCACCCCTCCACTTT.